This T cell receptor beta chain is from a study of cytomegalovirus exposure and HLA in healthy donors. Points from the study as a whole: In a later analysis, the majority of CMV-associated beta chains seemingly showed HLA restriction. A missense DCLRE1C variant was associated with V- and J-gene trimming of TCR beta chains in a later analysis, and an independent cohort replicated the association. Indistinguishable V segments, including TRBV6-2 and TRBV6-3, were excluded. Prediction of most subjects' HLA-A and HLA-B alleles by TCR beta sequences was reportedly accurate.

The CDR3 length is 14 residues. J lost 3 bases, V lost 5 bases, and 2 bases had no gene match. From germline, CDR1 is SGHAT and CDR2 FQNNGV. 60 Vbeta and 13 Jbeta primers were used in PCR. The repertoire was sequenced with immunoSEQ multiplex PCR; TCRdb's copy has only in-frame clones and lacks some. The sample contains around 190,000 clones, 75% to 90% of which appear only once. Remarks on this clone: The antigen is undetermined. Different DNA sequences within this sample yield the same CDR3.

This TCR came from a boy younger than 10 in good health and CMV-seronegative. The gene calls are TRBV11-2 and TRBJ2-1; 9 bases agree with TRBD1. Sequencing was done on a sample of PBMCs. CDR3 sequence (DNA): TGTGCCAGCAGCCTGACAGGGGGCTACAATGAGCAGTTCTTC. Protein: CASSLTGGYNEQFF. Looking up the rest from reference TRBV11-2 and TRBJ2-1 gives the full variable domain: EAGVAQSPRYKIIEKRQSVAFWCNPISGHATLYWYQQILGQGPKLLIQFQNNGVVDDSQLPKDRFSAERLKGVDSTLKIQPAKLEDSAVYLCASSLTGGYNEQFFGPGTRLTVL.